Here is one T cell receptor beta chain with its context. Its target is unknown. Germline assignment: CDR1 KGHSH and CDR2 LQKENI. The CDR3 spans 14 residues. J was trimmed by 5 bases and V by 3 bases; bases with no gene match: 4. The data were produced by immunoSEQ multiplex PCR, yet TCRdb's version contains in-frame clones alone and is incomplete. The sample lists 72,000 or so clones, more than 65% occurring once. This sample is part of a study of OX40 agonist ivuxolimab in advanced cancers. Study-wide results and limits: In the 0.1 to 3.0 mg/kg range, CD4+ and CD8+ blood T cells had expanded clonally by week 6.

V gene TRBV18 combines with J gene TRBJ2-7, with 10 positions matching TRBD2. The source is an adult with an advanced solid tumor such as melanoma, head and neck, liver or kidney cancer. The sequenced sample was CD4+ or CD8+ T cells sorted from blood, obtained in a trial of the OX40 agonist ivuxolimab. DNA of the CDR3: TGTGCCAGCTCACCGACTAGCGGGTTTGACGAGCAGTACTTC. It yields the protein CASSPTSGFDEQYF.